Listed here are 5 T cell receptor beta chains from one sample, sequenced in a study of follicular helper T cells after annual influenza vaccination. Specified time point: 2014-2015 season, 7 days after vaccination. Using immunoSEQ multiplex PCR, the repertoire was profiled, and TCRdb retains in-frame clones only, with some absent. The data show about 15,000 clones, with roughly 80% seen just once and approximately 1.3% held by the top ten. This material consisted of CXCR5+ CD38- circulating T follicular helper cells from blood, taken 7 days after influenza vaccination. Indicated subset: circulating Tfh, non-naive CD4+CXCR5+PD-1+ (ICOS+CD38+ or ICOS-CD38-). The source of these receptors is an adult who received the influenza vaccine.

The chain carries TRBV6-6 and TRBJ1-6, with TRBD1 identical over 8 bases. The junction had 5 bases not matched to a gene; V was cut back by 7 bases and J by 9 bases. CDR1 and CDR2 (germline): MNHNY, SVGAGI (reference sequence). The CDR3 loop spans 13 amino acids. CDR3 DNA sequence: TGTGCCAGCATCCAGGGGGCAGGTTCACCCCTCCACTTT. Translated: CASIQGAGSPLHF.

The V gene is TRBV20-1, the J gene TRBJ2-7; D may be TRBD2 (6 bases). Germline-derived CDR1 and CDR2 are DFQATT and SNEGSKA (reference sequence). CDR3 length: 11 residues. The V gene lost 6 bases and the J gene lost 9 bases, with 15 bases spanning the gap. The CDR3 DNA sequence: TGCAGTGCCCACTGGGGGGAAAGGCAGTACTTC. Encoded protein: CSAHWGERQYF.

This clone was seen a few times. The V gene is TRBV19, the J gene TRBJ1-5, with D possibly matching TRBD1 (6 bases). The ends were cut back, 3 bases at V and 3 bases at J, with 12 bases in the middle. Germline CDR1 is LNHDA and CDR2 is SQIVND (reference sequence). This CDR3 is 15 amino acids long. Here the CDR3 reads CASSIWPGDNQPQHF. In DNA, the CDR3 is TGTGCCAGTAGTATTTGGCCAGGGGACAATCAGCCCCAGCATTTT.

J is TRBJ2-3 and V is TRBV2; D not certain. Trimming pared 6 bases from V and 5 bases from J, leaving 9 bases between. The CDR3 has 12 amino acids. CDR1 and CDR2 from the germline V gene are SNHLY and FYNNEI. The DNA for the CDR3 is TGTGCCAGCAGCAAATCGGGAGATACGCAGTATTTT. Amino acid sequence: CASSKSGDTQYF.

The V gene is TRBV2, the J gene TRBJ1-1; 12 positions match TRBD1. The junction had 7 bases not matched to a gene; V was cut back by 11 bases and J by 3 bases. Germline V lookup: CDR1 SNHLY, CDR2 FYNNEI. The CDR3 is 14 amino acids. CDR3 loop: CAGGTGGMYTEAFF. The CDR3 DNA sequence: TGTGCCGGCGGGACAGGGGGCATGTACACTGAAGCTTTCTTT.